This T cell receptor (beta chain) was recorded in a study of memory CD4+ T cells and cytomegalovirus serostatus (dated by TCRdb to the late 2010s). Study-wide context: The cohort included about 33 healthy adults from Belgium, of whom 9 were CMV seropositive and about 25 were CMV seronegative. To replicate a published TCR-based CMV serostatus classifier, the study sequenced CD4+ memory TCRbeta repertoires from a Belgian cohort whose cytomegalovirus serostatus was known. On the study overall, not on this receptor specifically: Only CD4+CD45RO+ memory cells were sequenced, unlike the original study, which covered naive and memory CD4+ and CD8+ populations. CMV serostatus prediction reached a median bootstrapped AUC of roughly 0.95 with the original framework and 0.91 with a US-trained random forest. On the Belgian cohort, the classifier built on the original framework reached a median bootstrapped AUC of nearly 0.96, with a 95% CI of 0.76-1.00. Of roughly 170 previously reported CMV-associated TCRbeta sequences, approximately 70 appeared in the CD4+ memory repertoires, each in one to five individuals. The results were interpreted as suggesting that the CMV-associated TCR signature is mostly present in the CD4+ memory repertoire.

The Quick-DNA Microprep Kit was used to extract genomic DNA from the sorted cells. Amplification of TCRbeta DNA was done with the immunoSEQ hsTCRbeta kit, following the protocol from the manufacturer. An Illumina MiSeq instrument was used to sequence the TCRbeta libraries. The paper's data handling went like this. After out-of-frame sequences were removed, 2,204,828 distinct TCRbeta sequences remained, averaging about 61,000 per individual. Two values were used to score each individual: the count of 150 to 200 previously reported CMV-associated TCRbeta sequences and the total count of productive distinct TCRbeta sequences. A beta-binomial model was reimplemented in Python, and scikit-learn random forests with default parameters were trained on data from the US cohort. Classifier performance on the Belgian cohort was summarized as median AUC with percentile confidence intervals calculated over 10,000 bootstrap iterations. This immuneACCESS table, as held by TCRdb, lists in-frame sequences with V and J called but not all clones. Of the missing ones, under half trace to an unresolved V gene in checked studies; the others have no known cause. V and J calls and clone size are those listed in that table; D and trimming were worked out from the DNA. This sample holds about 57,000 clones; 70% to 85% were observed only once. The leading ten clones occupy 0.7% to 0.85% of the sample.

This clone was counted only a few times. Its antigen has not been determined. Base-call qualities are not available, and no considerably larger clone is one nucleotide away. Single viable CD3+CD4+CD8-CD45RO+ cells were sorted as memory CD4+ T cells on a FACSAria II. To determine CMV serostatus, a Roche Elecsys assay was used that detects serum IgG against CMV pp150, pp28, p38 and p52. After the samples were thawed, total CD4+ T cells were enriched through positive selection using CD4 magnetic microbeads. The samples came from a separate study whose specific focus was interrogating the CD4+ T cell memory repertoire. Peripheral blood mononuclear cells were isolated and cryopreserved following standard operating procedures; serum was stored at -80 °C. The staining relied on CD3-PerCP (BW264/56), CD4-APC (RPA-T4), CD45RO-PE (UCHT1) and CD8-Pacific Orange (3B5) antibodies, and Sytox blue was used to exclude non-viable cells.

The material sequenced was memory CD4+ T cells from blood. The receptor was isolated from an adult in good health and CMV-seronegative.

CDR3 loop: CASSFGQGTYEQYF. The sequence in DNA is TGTGCCAGCTCATTCGGACAGGGAACCTACGAGCAGTACTTC. The rearrangement joined TRBV18 to TRBJ2-7, with TRBD1 matching 8 junction bases. Including the terminal cysteine and phenylalanine, the CDR3 comprises 14 residues. Only the CDR3 DNA stays, 42 bases, in frame from base 1. The V end gives up 5 bases and the J end 2 bases, leaving 5 bases in the junction not matched to a gene. From a lookup of the germline V gene, CDR1 and CDR2 are KGHSH and LQKENI. The full variable domain, completed from the reference TRBV18 and TRBJ2-7 proteins outside the CDR3, reads NAGVMQNPRHLVRRRGQEARLRCSPMKGHSHVYWYRQLPEEGLKFMVYLQKENIIDESGMPKERFSAEFPKEGPSILRIQQVVRGDSAAYFCASSFGQGTYEQYFGPGTRLTVT.